This is a list of T cell receptor beta chains from one sample in a study of a mutant IDH1 vaccine in newly diagnosed glioma. Antigens for these TCRs are unknown. Method: immunoSEQ multiplex PCR; TCRdb's copy keeps in-frame clones and lacks some. Counted here are around 61,000 clones, roughly 75% occurring once; the ten biggest clones make up about 5%. The sequences come from PBMCs, collected from a glioma patient whose treatment included an IDH1 peptide vaccine. These receptors were obtained from a man aged 45 to 65 with glioma. Each CDR3 is given with its conserved first and last residue. The D gene is left open where the match is weak. Size is stated for part of the rows, as once, few or many counts, or as a class when the clone is expanded.

CDR3aa: CASSFGDLMDEKLFF; CDR3nt: TGTGCCAGCAGTTTTGGGGACCTTATGGATGAAAAACTGTTTTTT; v_gene: TRBV11-2; d_gene: NA; j_gene: TRBJ1-4; abundance: NA
CDR3aa: CASSRFMGGTGELFF; CDR3nt: TGCGCCAGCAGCCGTTTTATGGGGGGCACCGGGGAGCTGTTTTTT; v_gene: TRBV4-1; d_gene: NA; j_gene: TRBJ2-2; abundance: NA
CDR3aa: CASSLTGQGRVTQYF; CDR3nt: TGTGCCAGCAGCTTGACGGGACAGGGACGTGTTACGCAGTATTTT; v_gene: TRBV5-5; d_gene: TRBD1; j_gene: TRBJ2-3; abundance: NA
CDR3aa: CASSLIGGNNEQFF; CDR3nt: TGTGCCAGCAGCTTAATTGGCGGGAACAATGAGCAGTTCTTC; v_gene: TRBV7-3; d_gene: NA; j_gene: TRBJ2-1; abundance: NA
CDR3aa: CASSSQGEGNTIYF; CDR3nt: TGTGCCAGCAGCTCACAGGGGGAAGGAAACACCATATATTTT; v_gene: TRBV5-4; d_gene: TRBD1; j_gene: TRBJ1-3; abundance: NA
CDR3aa: CAWTHRENEQFF; CDR3nt: TGTGCCTGGACCCACAGGGAAAATGAGCAGTTCTTC; v_gene: TRBV30; d_gene: NA; j_gene: TRBJ2-1; abundance: once
CDR3aa: CASSSGQYNEQFF; CDR3nt: TGTGCCAGCAGTAGCGGGCAATACAATGAGCAGTTCTTC; v_gene: TRBV25-1; d_gene: NA; j_gene: TRBJ2-1; abundance: NA
CDR3aa: CASSWGTVGELFF; CDR3nt: TGTGCCAGCAGTTGGGGGACAGTCGGGGAGCTGTTTTTT; v_gene: TRBV27; d_gene: TRBD1; j_gene: TRBJ2-2; abundance: NA
CDR3aa: CAWSVRTGGSDTEAFF; CDR3nt: TGTGCCTGGAGTGTACGGACAGGGGGCTCGGACACTGAAGCTTTCTTT; v_gene: TRBV30; d_gene: TRBD1; j_gene: TRBJ1-1; abundance: NA
CDR3aa: CASSSGWAGELFF; CDR3nt: TGTGCCAGCAGCAGCGGCTGGGCCGGGGAGCTGTTTTTT; v_gene: TRBV6-5; d_gene: NA; j_gene: TRBJ2-2; abundance: few
CDR3aa: CASSEIEDTQYF; CDR3nt: TGTGCCAGCAGTGAGATAGAGGATACGCAGTATTTT; v_gene: TRBV2; d_gene: NA; j_gene: TRBJ2-3; abundance: once
CDR3aa: CASSWDSNTEAFF; CDR3nt: TGTGCCAGCAGTTGGGACAGCAACACTGAAGCTTTCTTT; v_gene: TRBV11-3; d_gene: TRBD1; j_gene: TRBJ1-1; abundance: NA
CDR3aa: CATSRDRVTGELFF; CDR3nt: TGTGCCACCAGCAGGGACAGGGTCACCGGGGAGCTGTTTTTT; v_gene: TRBV15; d_gene: TRBD1; j_gene: TRBJ2-2; abundance: NA
CDR3aa: CASSPLPQGARDYGYTF; CDR3nt: TGTGCCAGCAGTCCATTACCACAGGGGGCGCGGGACTATGGCTACACCTTC; v_gene: TRBV27; d_gene: TRBD1; j_gene: TRBJ1-2; abundance: NA
CDR3aa: CASSEIRAGTEKLFF; CDR3nt: TGTGCCAGCAGTGAAATTAGGGCAGGGACCGAAAAACTGTTTTTT; v_gene: TRBV2; d_gene: NA; j_gene: TRBJ1-4; abundance: NA
CDR3aa: CASRSRGAGGNQPQHF; CDR3nt: TGTGCCAGCAGGTCCAGGGGAGCAGGGGGCAATCAGCCCCAGCATTTT; v_gene: TRBV6-6; d_gene: NA; j_gene: TRBJ1-5; abundance: NA
CDR3aa: CAVGGGPSQPQHF; CDR3nt: TGTGCCGTCGGGGGGGGGCCGAGTCAGCCCCAGCATTTT; v_gene: TRBV11-2; d_gene: NA; j_gene: TRBJ1-5; abundance: NA
CDR3aa: CASSVGVSGNTIYF; CDR3nt: TGTGCCAGCAGCGTAGGTGTCTCCGGAAACACCATATATTTT; v_gene: TRBV9; d_gene: NA; j_gene: TRBJ1-3; abundance: NA
CDR3aa: CASSEGWGMNTEAFF; CDR3nt: TGTGCCAGCAGTGAAGGCTGGGGCATGAACACTGAAGCTTTCTTT; v_gene: TRBV6-1; d_gene: NA; j_gene: TRBJ1-1; abundance: NA
CDR3aa: CSVRTLAAYEQYF; CDR3nt: TGCAGCGTCCGAACACTAGCGGCCTACGAGCAGTACTTC; v_gene: TRBV29-1; d_gene: TRBD2; j_gene: TRBJ2-7; abundance: NA
CDR3aa: CASSYSRLAGTDTQYF; CDR3nt: TGTGCCAGCAGTTACTCTAGGTTAGCGGGCACAGATACGCAGTATTTT; v_gene: TRBV6-5; d_gene: NA; j_gene: TRBJ2-3; abundance: NA
CDR3aa: CATAKTRDRGADTQYF; CDR3nt: TGTGCCACGGCAAAGACACGGGACAGGGGCGCAGATACGCAGTATTTT; v_gene: TRBV7-2; d_gene: TRBD1; j_gene: TRBJ2-3; abundance: NA
CDR3aa: CASSLRVNTIYF; CDR3nt: TGTGCCAGCAGCTTAAGGGTTAACACCATATATTTT; v_gene: TRBV7-9; d_gene: NA; j_gene: TRBJ1-3; abundance: NA
CDR3aa: CSAWTGVGYTF; CDR3nt: TGCAGTGCGTGGACAGGGGTTGGCTACACCTTC; v_gene: TRBV20-1; d_gene: TRBD1; j_gene: TRBJ1-2; abundance: once
CDR3aa: CASSMTRTSEQYF; CDR3nt: TGTGCCAGCAGCATGACTAGAACGAGCGAGCAGTACTTC; v_gene: TRBV5-8; d_gene: NA; j_gene: TRBJ2-7; abundance: NA
CDR3aa: CASRNRGSNQPQHF; CDR3nt: TGTGCCAGCAGGAACAGGGGAAGCAATCAGCCCCAGCATTTT; v_gene: TRBV2; d_gene: TRBD1; j_gene: TRBJ1-5; abundance: NA
CDR3aa: CASSEMGMEETQYF; CDR3nt: TGTGCCAGCAGTGAAATGGGTATGGAGGAGACCCAGTACTTC; v_gene: TRBV2; d_gene: NA; j_gene: TRBJ2-5; abundance: NA
CDR3aa: CASSSDTLNTEAFF; CDR3nt: TGCGCCAGCAGCTCGGACACCTTGAACACTGAAGCTTTCTTT; v_gene: TRBV5-1; d_gene: NA; j_gene: TRBJ1-1; abundance: NA
CDR3aa: CAWSVRTGPIYGYTF; CDR3nt: TGTGCCTGGAGTGTACGGACAGGGCCCATCTATGGCTACACCTTC; v_gene: TRBV30; d_gene: TRBD1; j_gene: TRBJ1-2; abundance: once
CDR3aa: CASSIGTGNYGYTF; CDR3nt: TGTGCCAGTAGTATAGGTACGGGGAACTATGGCTACACCTTC; v_gene: TRBV19; d_gene: NA; j_gene: TRBJ1-2; abundance: NA
CDR3aa: CASGQGGWDTEAFF; CDR3nt: TGTGCTAGTGGCCAAGGGGGCTGGGACACTGAAGCTTTCTTT; v_gene: TRBV12-5; d_gene: TRBD1; j_gene: TRBJ1-1; abundance: NA
CDR3aa: CASRTIGQGPYEQYF; CDR3nt: TGTGCCAGCAGAACCATCGGACAGGGTCCATACGAGCAGTACTTC; v_gene: TRBV28; d_gene: TRBD1; j_gene: TRBJ2-7; abundance: NA
CDR3aa: CAISEGILETNEKLFF; CDR3nt: TGTGCCATCAGTGAGGGGATCCTCGAGACTAATGAAAAACTGTTTTTT; v_gene: TRBV10-3; d_gene: NA; j_gene: TRBJ1-4; abundance: few
CDR3aa: CSVEDPRGTDYTQYF; CDR3nt: TGCAGCGTTGAAGATCCCAGAGGGACAGACTATACGCAGTATTTT; v_gene: TRBV29-1; d_gene: TRBD1; j_gene: TRBJ2-3; abundance: NA
CDR3aa: CASSEWDRGIYEQYF; CDR3nt: TGTGCCAGCAGTGAATGGGACAGAGGAATCTACGAGCAGTACTTC; v_gene: TRBV2; d_gene: TRBD1; j_gene: TRBJ2-7; abundance: NA
CDR3aa: CASSIGGNNEKLFF; CDR3nt: TGTGCCAGCAGCATCGGGGGGAACAATGAAAAACTGTTTTTT; v_gene: TRBV25-1; d_gene: NA; j_gene: TRBJ1-4; abundance: NA
CDR3aa: CAWSVLRGATGELFF; CDR3nt: TGTGCCTGGAGTGTACTGCGGGGGGCGACCGGGGAGCTGTTTTTT; v_gene: TRBV30; d_gene: TRBD2; j_gene: TRBJ2-2; abundance: NA
CDR3aa: CASSLVQGPDTYEQYF; CDR3nt: TGTGCCAGCAGTTTGGTACAGGGACCGGATACCTACGAGCAGTACTTC; v_gene: TRBV28; d_gene: NA; j_gene: TRBJ2-7; abundance: NA
CDR3aa: CASSLNGPRSDYGYTF; CDR3nt: TGTGCCAGCAGCTTAAATGGGCCCCGTTCGGACTATGGCTACACCTTC; v_gene: TRBV7-9; d_gene: NA; j_gene: TRBJ1-2; abundance: NA
CDR3aa: CASTQGYGYTF; CDR3nt: TGTGCCAGCACCCAGGGTTATGGCTACACCTTC; v_gene: TRBV6-5; d_gene: NA; j_gene: TRBJ1-2; abundance: NA
CDR3aa: CASTLDRGQGAYGYTF; CDR3nt: TGTGCCAGCACTCTGGACAGGGGGCAAGGAGCCTATGGCTACACCTTC; v_gene: TRBV2; d_gene: TRBD1; j_gene: TRBJ1-2; abundance: NA
CDR3aa: CASSPLDSGYNSPLHF; CDR3nt: TGTGCCAGCAGTCCGCTGGACAGTGGCTATAATTCACCCCTCCACTTT; v_gene: TRBV27; d_gene: NA; j_gene: TRBJ1-6; abundance: NA
CDR3aa: CASSLQSPSTDTQYF; CDR3nt: TGCGCCAGCAGCCTACAGAGTCCTAGCACAGATACGCAGTATTTT; v_gene: TRBV5-1; d_gene: NA; j_gene: TRBJ2-3; abundance: NA
CDR3aa: CASSVQGSETQYF; CDR3nt: TGTGCCAGCAGCGTCCAGGGGTCCGAGACCCAGTACTTC; v_gene: TRBV9; d_gene: NA; j_gene: TRBJ2-5; abundance: NA
CDR3aa: CASSERDTGYRQPQHF; CDR3nt: TGTGCCAGCAGTGAGAGGGACACAGGGTATCGTCAGCCCCAGCATTTT; v_gene: TRBV6-1; d_gene: NA; j_gene: TRBJ1-5; abundance: NA
CDR3aa: CSAEEGSYNEQFF; CDR3nt: TGCAGCGCGGAGGAGGGCTCCTACAATGAGCAGTTCTTC; v_gene: TRBV29-1; d_gene: NA; j_gene: TRBJ2-1; abundance: NA
CDR3aa: CAWSRTEIYSGANVLTF; CDR3nt: TGTGCCTGGAGTCGTACAGAGATTTACTCTGGGGCCAACGTCCTGACTTTC; v_gene: TRBV30; d_gene: NA; j_gene: TRBJ2-6; abundance: NA
CDR3aa: CASTFSGGGHQPQHF; CDR3nt: TGTGCCAGTACCTTTTCAGGAGGGGGTCATCAGCCCCAGCATTTT; v_gene: TRBV19; d_gene: NA; j_gene: TRBJ1-5; abundance: NA
CDR3aa: CASSSRTVGTEAFF; CDR3nt: TGTGCCAGCAGCTCCCGGACTGTAGGCACTGAAGCTTTCTTT; v_gene: TRBV7-2; d_gene: NA; j_gene: TRBJ1-1; abundance: NA
CDR3aa: CASSLWGDEQFF; CDR3nt: TGCGCCAGCAGCTTATGGGGCGATGAGCAGTTCTTC; v_gene: TRBV5-1; d_gene: NA; j_gene: TRBJ2-1; abundance: NA
CDR3aa: CASSVHRDWDEQFF; CDR3nt: TGTGCCAGCAGCGTCCACAGGGATTGGGATGAGCAGTTCTTC; v_gene: TRBV9; d_gene: NA; j_gene: TRBJ2-1; abundance: NA
CDR3aa: CAISEGGVLHF; CDR3nt: TGTGCCATCAGTGAGGGAGGCGTCCTCCACTTT; v_gene: TRBV10-3; d_gene: NA; j_gene: TRBJ1-6; abundance: NA
CDR3aa: CASYSNRAMNTEAFF; CDR3nt: TGTGCCAGTTATTCAAACAGGGCAATGAACACTGAAGCTTTCTTT; v_gene: TRBV6-1; d_gene: NA; j_gene: TRBJ1-1; abundance: few
CDR3aa: CASSQVPGSGTEAFF; CDR3nt: TGTGCCAGTAGCCAAGTCCCCGGGTCGGGGACTGAAGCTTTCTTT; v_gene: TRBV19; d_gene: NA; j_gene: TRBJ1-1; abundance: NA
CDR3aa: CASSSWTSGAGELFF; CDR3nt: TGTGCCAGCAGCTCGTGGACTAGCGGGGCCGGGGAGCTGTTTTTT; v_gene: TRBV5-4; d_gene: TRBD2; j_gene: TRBJ2-2; abundance: NA
CDR3aa: CASSLGYRDYEQYF; CDR3nt: TGTGCCAGCAGCTTAGGATACAGGGACTACGAGCAGTACTTC; v_gene: TRBV7-2; d_gene: NA; j_gene: TRBJ2-7; abundance: NA
CDR3aa: CASSLAGNYPQHF; CDR3nt: TGTGCCAGCAGTTTAGCAGGGAACTATCCCCAGCATTTT; v_gene: TRBV27; d_gene: NA; j_gene: TRBJ1-5; abundance: NA
CDR3aa: CASSVGVGGELFF; CDR3nt: TGTGCCAGCAGCGTCGGGGTAGGCGGGGAGCTGTTTTTT; v_gene: TRBV9; d_gene: NA; j_gene: TRBJ2-2; abundance: NA
CDR3aa: CASSLVDREQFF; CDR3nt: TGCGCCAGCAGCTTGGTGGACAGGGAGCAGTTCTTC; v_gene: TRBV5-1; d_gene: TRBD1; j_gene: TRBJ2-1; abundance: NA
CDR3aa: CSVDDGATDYNEQFF; CDR3nt: TGCAGCGTAGATGACGGGGCAACGGACTACAATGAGCAGTTCTTC; v_gene: TRBV29-1; d_gene: NA; j_gene: TRBJ2-1; abundance: NA